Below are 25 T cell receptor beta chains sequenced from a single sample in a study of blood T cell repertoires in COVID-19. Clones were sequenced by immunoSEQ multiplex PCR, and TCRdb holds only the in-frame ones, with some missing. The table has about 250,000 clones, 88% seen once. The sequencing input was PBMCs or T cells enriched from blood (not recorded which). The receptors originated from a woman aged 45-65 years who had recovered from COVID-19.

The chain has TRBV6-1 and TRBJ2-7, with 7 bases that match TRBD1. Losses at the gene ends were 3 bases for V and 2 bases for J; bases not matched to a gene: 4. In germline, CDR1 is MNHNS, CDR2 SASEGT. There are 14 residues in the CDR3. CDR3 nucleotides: TGTGCCAGCAGTGAGTTTGGACAGGCCTACGAGCAGTACTTC. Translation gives CASSEFGQAYEQYF.

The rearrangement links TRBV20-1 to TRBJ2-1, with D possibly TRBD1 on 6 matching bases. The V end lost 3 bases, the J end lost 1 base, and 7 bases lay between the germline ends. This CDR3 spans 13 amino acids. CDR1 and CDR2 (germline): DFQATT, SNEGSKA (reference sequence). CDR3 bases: TGCAGTGCTAGTACAGGGTCCTACAATGAGCAGTTCTTC. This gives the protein CSASTGSYNEQFF.

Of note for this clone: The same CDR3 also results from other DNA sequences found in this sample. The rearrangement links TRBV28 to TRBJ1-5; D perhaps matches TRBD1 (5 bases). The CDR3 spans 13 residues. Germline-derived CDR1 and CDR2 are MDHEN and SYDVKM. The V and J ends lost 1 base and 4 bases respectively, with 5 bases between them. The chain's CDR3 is CASSLSGNQPQHF. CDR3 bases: TGTGCCAGCAGTTTATCAGGGAATCAGCCCCAGCATTTT.

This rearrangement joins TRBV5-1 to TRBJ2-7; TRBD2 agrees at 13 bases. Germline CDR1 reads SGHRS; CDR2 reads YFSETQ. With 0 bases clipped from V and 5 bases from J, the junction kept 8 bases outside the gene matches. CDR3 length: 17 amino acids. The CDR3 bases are TGCGCCAGCAGCTTGGAGCGACTAGCGGGAGGTTACGACGAGCAGTACTTC. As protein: CASSLERLAGGYDEQYF.

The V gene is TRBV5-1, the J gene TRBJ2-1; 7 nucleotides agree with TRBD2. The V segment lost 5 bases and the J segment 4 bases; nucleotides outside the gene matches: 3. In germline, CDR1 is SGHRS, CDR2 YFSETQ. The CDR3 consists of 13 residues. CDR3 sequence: CASRSSGYNEQFF. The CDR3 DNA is TGCGCCAGCAGGTCTAGCGGTTACAATGAGCAGTTCTTC.

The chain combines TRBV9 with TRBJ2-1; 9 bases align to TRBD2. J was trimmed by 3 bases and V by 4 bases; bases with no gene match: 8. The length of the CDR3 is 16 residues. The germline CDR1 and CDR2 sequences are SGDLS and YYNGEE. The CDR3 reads CASSPLSGRSYNEQFF. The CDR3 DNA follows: TGTGCCAGCAGCCCTTTAAGCGGGAGGAGCTACAATGAGCAGTTCTTC. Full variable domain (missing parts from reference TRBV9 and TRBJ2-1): DSGVTQTPKHLITATGQRVTLRCSPRSGDLSVYWYQQSLDQGLQFLIQYYNGEERAKGNILERFSAQQFPDLHSELNLSSLELGDSALYFCASSPLSGRSYNEQFFGPGTRLTVL.

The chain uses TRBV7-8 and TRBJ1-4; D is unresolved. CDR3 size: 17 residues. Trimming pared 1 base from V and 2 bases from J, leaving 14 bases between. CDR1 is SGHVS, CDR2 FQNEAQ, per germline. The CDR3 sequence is CASSLGAVLATNEKLFF. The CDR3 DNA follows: TGTGCCAGCAGCTTAGGTGCGGTTTTAGCGACTAATGAAAAACTGTTTTTT. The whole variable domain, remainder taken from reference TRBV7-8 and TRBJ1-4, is GAGVSQSPRYKVAKRGQDVALRCDPISGHVSLFWYQQALGQGPEFLTYFQNEAQLDKSGLPSDRFFAERPEGSVSTLKIQRTQQEDSAVYLCASSLGAVLATNEKLFFGSGTQLSVL.

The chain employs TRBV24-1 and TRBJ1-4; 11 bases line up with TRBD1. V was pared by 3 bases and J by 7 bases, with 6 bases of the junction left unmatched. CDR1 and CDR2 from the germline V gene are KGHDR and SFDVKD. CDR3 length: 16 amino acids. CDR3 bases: TGTGCCACCAGTGATCCAAGGACAGGGGGCCTTGAAAAACTGTTTTTT. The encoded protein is CATSDPRTGGLEKLFF.

The CDR3 DNA sequence: TGTGCCAGCAGCTACAGGACAAATCCTTACGAGCAGTACTTC. It specifies CASSYRTNPYEQYF. The chain combines TRBV11-1 with TRBJ2-7, with D possibly TRBD1 on 5 matching bases. Trimming removed 4 bases at V and 4 bases at J, with 14 bases between. This CDR3 has 14 amino acids. The germline V gene encodes CDR1 SGHAT and CDR2 FQDESV (reference sequence).

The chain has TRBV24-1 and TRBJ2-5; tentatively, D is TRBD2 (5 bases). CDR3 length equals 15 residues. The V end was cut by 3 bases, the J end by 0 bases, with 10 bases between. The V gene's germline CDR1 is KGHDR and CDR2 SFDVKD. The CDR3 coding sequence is TGTGCCACCAGTGATCGTCAGCGGAACCAAGAGACCCAGTACTTC. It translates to CATSDRQRNQETQYF.

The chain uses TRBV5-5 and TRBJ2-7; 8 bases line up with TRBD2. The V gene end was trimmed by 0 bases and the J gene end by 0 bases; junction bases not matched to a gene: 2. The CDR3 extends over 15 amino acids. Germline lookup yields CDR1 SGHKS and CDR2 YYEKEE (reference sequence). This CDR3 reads CASSLGLALSYEQYF. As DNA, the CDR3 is TGTGCCAGCAGCTTGGGACTAGCGCTCTCCTACGAGCAGTACTTC.

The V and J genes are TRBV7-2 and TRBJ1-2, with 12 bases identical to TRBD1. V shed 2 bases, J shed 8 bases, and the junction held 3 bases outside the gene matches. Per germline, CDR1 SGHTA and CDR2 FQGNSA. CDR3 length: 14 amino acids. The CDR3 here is CASSLRGTGGGYTF. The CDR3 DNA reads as TGTGCCAGCAGCTTAAGGGGGACAGGGGGCGGCTACACCTTC.

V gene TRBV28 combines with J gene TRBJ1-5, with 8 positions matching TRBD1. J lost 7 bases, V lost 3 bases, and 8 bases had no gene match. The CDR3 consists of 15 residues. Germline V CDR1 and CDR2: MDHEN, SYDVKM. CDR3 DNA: TGTGCCAGCAGTTTCACAGGGGGTACAAGGCAGCCCCAGCATTTT. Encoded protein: CASSFTGGTRQPQHF.

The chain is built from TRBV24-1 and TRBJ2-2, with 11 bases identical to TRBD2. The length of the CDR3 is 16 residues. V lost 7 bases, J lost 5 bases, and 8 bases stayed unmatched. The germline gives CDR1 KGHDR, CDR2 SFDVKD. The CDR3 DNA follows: TGTGCCACCAGATCAACTAGCGGGAGTGATACCGGGGAGCTGTTTTTT. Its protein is CATRSTSGSDTGELFF.

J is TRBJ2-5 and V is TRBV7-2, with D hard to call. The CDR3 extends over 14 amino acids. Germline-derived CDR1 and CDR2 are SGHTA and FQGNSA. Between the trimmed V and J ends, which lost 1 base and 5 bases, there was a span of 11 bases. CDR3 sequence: CASSLGAGVETQYF. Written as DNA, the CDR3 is TGTGCCAGCAGCTTAGGGGCAGGTGTCGAGACCCAGTACTTC.

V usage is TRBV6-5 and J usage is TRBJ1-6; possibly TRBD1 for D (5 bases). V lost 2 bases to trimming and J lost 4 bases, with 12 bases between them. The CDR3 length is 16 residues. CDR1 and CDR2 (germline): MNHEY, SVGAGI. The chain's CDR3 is CASSYASTVYNSPLHF. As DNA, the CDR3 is TGTGCCAGCAGTTACGCCTCGACAGTGTATAATTCACCCCTCCACTTT.

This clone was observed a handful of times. The CDR3 nucleotides read TGTGCCAGCAGCTCCCTGTACGACCCGGGACACCGAGGGAATTCACCCCTCCACTTT. This sequence encodes CASSSLYDPGHRGNSPLHF. The chain joins TRBV6-6 to TRBJ1-6, with D possibly being TRBD1 (6 bases). This CDR3 spans 19 amino acids. Trimming took off 6 bases at V and 7 bases at J, with 28 bases between the two ends. Germline CDR1 is MNHNY and CDR2 is SVGAGI (reference sequence).

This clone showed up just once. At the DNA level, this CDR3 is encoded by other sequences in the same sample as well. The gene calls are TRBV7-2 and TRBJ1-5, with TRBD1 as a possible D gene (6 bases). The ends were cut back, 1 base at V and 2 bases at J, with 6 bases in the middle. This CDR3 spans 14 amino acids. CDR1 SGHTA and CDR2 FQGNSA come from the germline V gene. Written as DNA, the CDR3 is TGTGCCAGCAGCTTAGGGACAGGCAATCAGCCCCAGCATTTT. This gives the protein CASSLGTGNQPQHF.

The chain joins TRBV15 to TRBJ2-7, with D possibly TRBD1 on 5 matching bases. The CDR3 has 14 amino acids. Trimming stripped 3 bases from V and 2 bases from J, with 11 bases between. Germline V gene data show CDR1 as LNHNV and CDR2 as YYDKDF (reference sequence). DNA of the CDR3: TGTGCCACCAGCAGTCTTGGGGCCCCCTACGAGCAGTACTTC. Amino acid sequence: CATSSLGAPYEQYF.

CDR3 in amino acids: CASSVEPSGLQYF. The CDR3 nucleotides read TGTGCCAGCAGCGTAGAACCCTCAGGGCTTCAGTACTTC. The J gene is TRBJ2-4, the V gene TRBV9; possibly TRBD1 for D (5 bases). In germline, CDR1 is SGDLS, CDR2 YYNGEE. Between the trimmed V and J ends, which lost 0 bases and 11 bases, there was a span of 12 bases. The CDR3 totals 13 residues.

In nucleotides, the CDR3 is TGCGCCAGCAGCCCGCAGGGGGCGTTTGAAAAACTGTTTTTT. It yields the protein CASSPQGAFEKLFF. This sequence joins TRBV4-3 and TRBJ1-4, with 8 bases lining up with TRBD1. The CDR3 has 14 amino acids. The V and J ends lost 4 bases and 7 bases, in that order; junction bases with no gene match: 5. Germline V lookup: CDR1 LGHNA, CDR2 YSLEER.

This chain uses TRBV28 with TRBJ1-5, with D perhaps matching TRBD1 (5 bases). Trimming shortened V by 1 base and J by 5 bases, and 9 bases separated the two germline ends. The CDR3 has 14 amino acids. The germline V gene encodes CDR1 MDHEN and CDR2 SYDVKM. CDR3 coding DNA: TGTGCCAGCAGTTTATTTGGGGGGGATCAGCCCCAGCATTTT. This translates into CASSLFGGDQPQHF.

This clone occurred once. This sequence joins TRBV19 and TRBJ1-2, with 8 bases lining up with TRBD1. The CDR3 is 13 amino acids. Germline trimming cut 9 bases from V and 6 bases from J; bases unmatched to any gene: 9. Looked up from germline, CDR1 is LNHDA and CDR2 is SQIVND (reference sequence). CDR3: CASAGTGFHGYTF. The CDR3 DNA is TGTGCCAGCGCCGGGACAGGCTTCCATGGCTACACCTTC.

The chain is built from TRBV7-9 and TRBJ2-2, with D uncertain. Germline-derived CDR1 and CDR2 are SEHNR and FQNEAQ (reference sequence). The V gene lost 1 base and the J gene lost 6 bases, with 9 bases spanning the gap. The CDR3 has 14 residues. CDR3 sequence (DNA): TGTGCCAGCAGCTTAGTGACATCGGCCGGGGAGCTGTTTTTT. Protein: CASSLVTSAGELFF.

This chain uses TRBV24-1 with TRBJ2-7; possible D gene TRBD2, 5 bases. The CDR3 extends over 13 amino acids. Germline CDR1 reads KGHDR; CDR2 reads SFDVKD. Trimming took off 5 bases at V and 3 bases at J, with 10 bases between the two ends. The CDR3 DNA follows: TGTGCCACCAGTGGAGGGATCGGCTACGAGCAGTACTTC. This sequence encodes CATSGGIGYEQYF.